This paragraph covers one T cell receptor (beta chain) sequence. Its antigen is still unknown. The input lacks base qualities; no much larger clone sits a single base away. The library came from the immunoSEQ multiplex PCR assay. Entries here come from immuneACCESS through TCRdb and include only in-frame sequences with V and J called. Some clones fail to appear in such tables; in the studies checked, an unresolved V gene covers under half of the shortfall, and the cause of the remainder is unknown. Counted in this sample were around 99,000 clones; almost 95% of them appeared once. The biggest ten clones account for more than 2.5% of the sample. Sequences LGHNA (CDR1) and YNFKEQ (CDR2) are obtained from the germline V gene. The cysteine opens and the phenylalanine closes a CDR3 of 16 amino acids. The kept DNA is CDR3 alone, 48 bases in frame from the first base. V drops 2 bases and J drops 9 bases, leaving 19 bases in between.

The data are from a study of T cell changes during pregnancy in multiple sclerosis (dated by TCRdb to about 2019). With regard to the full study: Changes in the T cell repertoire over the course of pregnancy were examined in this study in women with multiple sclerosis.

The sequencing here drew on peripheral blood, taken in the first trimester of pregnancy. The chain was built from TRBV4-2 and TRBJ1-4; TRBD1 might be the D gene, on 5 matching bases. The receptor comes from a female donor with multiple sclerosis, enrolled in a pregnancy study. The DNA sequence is TGTGCCAGCAGCCAAACTCCGGGGGGGTTAAGGAAAAAACTGTTTTTT. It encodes CASSQTPGGLRKKLFF.